This entry lists 25 T cell receptor beta chains sequenced from one sample in a study of cytomegalovirus exposure and HLA in healthy donors. The PCR was carried out with 60 Vbeta primers and 13 Jbeta primers. Sequencing was performed with immunoSEQ multiplex PCR; in TCRdb, only in-frame clones are kept and a portion is missing. This table lists around 40,000 clones. Sequenced input: PBMCs. Receptors were obtained from a man aged 30-40 years in good health and CMV-seronegative.

This chain uses TRBV5-1 with TRBJ2-3; D not resolved. V was shortened by 0 bases and J by 6 bases, with 11 bases between the two germline ends. Germline V gives CDR1 SGHRS, CDR2 YFSETQ. The CDR3 spans 14 residues. CDR3 sequence reads: CASSLGRLEDTQYF. In DNA form, the CDR3 reads TGCGCCAGCAGCTTGGGCCGTCTTGAGGATACGCAGTATTTT.

V gene TRBV4-2 combines with J gene TRBJ2-1, with TRBD2 identical over 14 bases. Germline CDR1 reads LGHNA; CDR2 reads YNFKEQ. There are 17 residues in the CDR3. Germline trimming cut 0 bases from V and 7 bases from J; bases unmatched to any gene: 5. The CDR3 loop reads CASSQEGLAGGRNEQFF. CDR3 bases: TGTGCCAGCAGCCAAGAAGGACTAGCGGGAGGTAGGAATGAGCAGTTCTTC.

The rearrangement joins TRBV4-1 to TRBJ2-1, with TRBD2 identical over 7 bases. This CDR3 comprises 16 residues. CDR1 and CDR2 (germline): MGHRA, YSYEKL. V lost 3 bases to trimming and J lost 5 bases; unmatched junction nucleotides: 10. The CDR3 region has the DNA TGCGCCAGCAGCCACCCTGCAGGGAGGGCTAACAATGAGCAGTTCTTC. It encodes CASSHPAGRANNEQFF.

This chain uses TRBV7-9 with TRBJ2-1; 8 bases are a match to TRBD2. Losses at the gene ends were 1 base for V and 7 bases for J; bases not matched to a gene: 9. CDR1 SEHNR and CDR2 FQNEAQ come from the germline V gene (reference sequence). The CDR3 has 16 residues. CDR3 DNA sequence: TGTGCCAGCAGCTTAGGGCGAGCGGGAGTTGATAATGAGCAGTTCTTC. It codes for CASSLGRAGVDNEQFF.

This chain connects TRBV29-1 to TRBJ2-3; 9 nucleotides match TRBD2. The germline gives CDR1 SQVTM, CDR2 ANQGSEA. The ends lost 3 bases at V and 2 bases at J; junction bases unmatched: 9. There are 16 residues in the CDR3. CDR3 nucleotides: TGCAGCGTTGAGGGGGGCCTAGCGGGACTCACAGATACGCAGTATTTT. It translates to CSVEGGLAGLTDTQYF.

The chain uses TRBV6-5 and TRBJ2-2, with D possibly TRBD2 on 6 matching bases. V was trimmed by 4 bases and J by 3 bases, leaving 12 bases between them. The CDR3 totals 15 residues. Germline CDR1 MNHEY, CDR2 SVGAGI. The CDR3 DNA sequence: TGTGCCAGCAGTTCTCCGACTAGTGACACCGGGGAGCTGTTTTTT. Translating gives CASSSPTSDTGELFF.

The chain joins TRBV6-1 to TRBJ1-3, with 7 bases lining up with TRBD1. V shed 1 base, J shed 5 bases, and the junction held 2 bases outside the gene matches. Germline CDR1 MNHNS, CDR2 SASEGT. CDR3 length: 14 amino acids. The CDR3 spells CASSEGRGRNTIYF. The CDR3 nucleotides are TGTGCCAGCAGTGAAGGAAGGGGGCGAAACACCATATATTTT.

V and J are TRBV5-4 and TRBJ1-2; D unclear. Trimming removed 3 bases from V and 8 bases from J, with 20 bases in between. Germline assignment: CDR1 SGHNT and CDR2 YYREEE (reference sequence). The CDR3 extends over 15 amino acids. This CDR3 reads CASSSEVPPRSGYTF. DNA of the CDR3: TGTGCCAGCAGCTCGGAGGTTCCCCCACGAAGCGGCTACACCTTC.

The chain joins TRBV4-3 to TRBJ2-7; no clear D gene. The germline V and J ends were trimmed by 0 bases and 0 bases, with 9 bases remaining between them. Germline lookup yields CDR1 LGHNA and CDR2 YSLEER. This CDR3 comprises 15 residues. The CDR3 nucleotides are TGCGCCAGCAGCCAAGAGGAAGCGAGCTCCTACGAGCAGTACTTC. This gives the protein CASSQEEASSYEQYF.

V usage is TRBV13 and J usage is TRBJ2-7, with D maybe TRBD1 (5 bases). The CDR3 length is 14 residues. Germline V CDR1 and CDR2: PRHDT, FYEKMQ (reference sequence). Trimming stripped 4 bases from V and 6 bases from J, with 16 bases between. The CDR3 spells CASSSQGVDVEQYF. In DNA, the CDR3 is TGTGCCAGCAGCTCGCAGGGTGTAGATGTCGAGCAGTACTTC.

This chain uses TRBV9 with TRBJ2-2; D possibly corresponds to TRBD2 (5 bases). CDR1 SGDLS and CDR2 YYNGEE come from the germline V gene. V was pared by 3 bases and J by 2 bases, with 5 bases between. The CDR3 is made up of 13 amino acids. Written as DNA, the CDR3 is TGTGCCAGCAGCGGACTAAACACCGGGGAGCTGTTTTTT. Amino acid sequence: CASSGLNTGELFF. The full variable domain, its missing parts supplied by reference TRBV9 and TRBJ2-2, is DSGVTQTPKHLITATGQRVTLRCSPRSGDLSVYWYQQSLDQGLQFLIQYYNGEERAKGNILERFSAQQFPDLHSELNLSSLELGDSALYFCASSGLNTGELFFGEGSRLTVL.

The gene calls are TRBV5-1 and TRBJ2-1, with 8 bases that match TRBD2. The CDR3 has 14 amino acids. CDR1 is SGHRS, CDR2 YFSETQ, per germline. V was clipped by 3 bases and J by 12 bases; unmatched bases: 11. The CDR3: CASSSTAGEVAQFF. Here the CDR3 DNA reads TGCGCCAGCAGCTCCACAGCGGGAGAGGTAGCGCAGTTCTTC.

The V gene is TRBV6-1, the J gene TRBJ1-3; D might be TRBD1 (6 bases). The CDR3 runs to 17 residues. V lost 4 bases and J 4 bases, leaving 20 bases between the germline ends. Germline V gives CDR1 MNHNS, CDR2 SASEGT. CDR3 sequence: CASSVLQGLGSGNTIYF. CDR3 DNA sequence: TGTGCCAGCAGTGTACTCCAGGGGCTTGGGTCGGGAAACACCATATATTTT.

The chain recombines TRBV29-1 with TRBJ2-1; TRBD2 agrees at 9 bases. Germline values: CDR1 SQVTM, CDR2 ANQGSEA. With V trimmed by 4 bases and J by 8 bases, 9 bases remained unmatched. This CDR3 has 14 amino acids. CDR3: CSVGLAGKDDEQFF. As DNA, the CDR3 is TGCAGCGTTGGCCTAGCGGGAAAGGACGATGAGCAGTTCTTC.

This chain joins TRBV9 and TRBJ2-7, with D tentatively TRBD2 (6 bases). Per germline, CDR1 SGDLS and CDR2 YYNGEE. The germline V and J ends were trimmed by 0 bases and 4 bases, with 11 bases remaining between them. This CDR3 contains 14 residues. In DNA form, the CDR3 reads TGTGCCAGCAGCGTAGCTCAGGGAGGATACGAGCAGTACTTC. Encoded protein: CASSVAQGGYEQYF.

The rearrangement uses TRBV18 and TRBJ1-1; D may be TRBD1 (6 bases). V lost 3 bases, J lost 1 base, and 15 bases lay in between. Germline values: CDR1 KGHSH, CDR2 LQKENI. CDR3 length equals 16 residues. The CDR3 loop reads CASSPSQGLSNTEAFF. The DNA for the CDR3 is TGTGCCAGCTCACCTAGTCAGGGGCTTTCGAACACTGAAGCTTTCTTT.

This chain joins TRBV15 and TRBJ2-5, with a weak D call TRBD1 (5 bases). Trimming removed 3 bases from V and 5 bases from J, with 16 bases in between. The CDR3 has 15 residues. Germline CDR1 LNHNV, CDR2 YYDKDF (reference sequence). CDR3 sequence (DNA): TGTGCCACCAGCAGTGGCAGCAGGGTGCCCGAGACCCAGTACTTC. Protein product: CATSSGSRVPETQYF.

The rearrangement uses TRBV4-1 and TRBJ2-3; D unresolved. V was cut by 4 bases and J by 0 bases, with 17 bases left in between. The CDR3 loop spans 17 amino acids. Germline CDR1 and CDR2: MGHRA and YSYEKL. The CDR3, as DNA: TGCGCCAGCAGCCCTGCCGGGTCGGATCCTAGCACAGATACGCAGTATTTT. Its protein product is CASSPAGSDPSTDTQYF.

V is TRBV6-1 and J is TRBJ2-7; D is unresolved. This CDR3 region has 14 residues. The germline V gene has CDR1 MNHNS and CDR2 SASEGT. Trimming stripped 0 bases from V and 2 bases from J, with 8 bases between. The CDR3: CASSEAVTTYEQYF. CDR3 in DNA: TGTGCCAGCAGTGAAGCTGTCACTACCTACGAGCAGTACTTC.

This chain links TRBV4-2 with TRBJ2-1; D might be TRBD2 (5 bases). Trimming took off 2 bases at V and 5 bases at J, with 7 bases between the two ends. CDR1 is LGHNA, CDR2 YNFKEQ, per germline. The CDR3 has 13 amino acids. The chain's CDR3 is CASSQRGNNEQFF. CDR3 DNA: TGTGCCAGCAGCCAAAGAGGGAACAATGAGCAGTTCTTC.

This sequence joins TRBV30 and TRBJ1-1; perhaps TRBD1 as D (6 bases). The CDR3 has 14 residues. CDR1 is GTSNPN and CDR2 is SVGIG in the germline V gene (reference sequence). The V end was cut by 5 bases, the J end by 3 bases, with 16 bases between. CDR3 sequence reads: CAWGGYRVDTEAFF. The CDR3 DNA is TGTGCCTGGGGTGGGTACAGGGTTGACACTGAAGCTTTCTTT.

The chain employs TRBV6-5 and TRBJ1-2, with D perhaps matching TRBD1 (6 bases). This CDR3 spans 13 amino acids. The germline V gene has CDR1 MNHEY and CDR2 SVGAGI. The germline V and J ends were trimmed by 5 bases and 4 bases, with 11 bases remaining between them. As DNA, the CDR3 is TGTGCCAGCAGTCCGGACAGCTTCTATGGCTACACCTTC. It specifies CASSPDSFYGYTF.

V and J are TRBV5-4 and TRBJ1-6; D not certain. V gave up 4 bases and J gave up 9 bases, with 14 bases separating them. The CDR3 extends over 14 amino acids. Germline assignment: CDR1 SGHNT and CDR2 YYREEE (reference sequence). DNA for the CDR3: TGTGCCAGCAGCCTTGGAGAGGCACCTTCACCCCTCCACTTT. Translated: CASSLGEAPSPLHF.

The CDR3, as DNA: TGTGCCAGCAGTGGATCCGGACTGGAGGAATCAAACACTGAAGCTTTCTTT. Amino acids: CASSGSGLEESNTEAFF. The chain carries TRBV25-1 and TRBJ1-1; no definite D call. The CDR3 is made up of 17 amino acids. Germline CDR1 and CDR2: MGHDK and SYGVNS. V lost 4 bases, J lost 2 bases, and 20 bases lay in between.

DNA of the CDR3: TGTGCCTGGAGTGTAAAGTTGCAGAATTATAATTCACCCCTCCACTTT. Its protein is CAWSVKLQNYNSPLHF. The genes are TRBV30 and TRBJ1-6; D gene unclear. This CDR3 contains 16 residues. CDR1 and CDR2 from the germline V gene are GTSNPN and SVGIG (reference sequence). The germline V and J ends were trimmed by 0 bases and 4 bases, with 13 bases remaining between them.